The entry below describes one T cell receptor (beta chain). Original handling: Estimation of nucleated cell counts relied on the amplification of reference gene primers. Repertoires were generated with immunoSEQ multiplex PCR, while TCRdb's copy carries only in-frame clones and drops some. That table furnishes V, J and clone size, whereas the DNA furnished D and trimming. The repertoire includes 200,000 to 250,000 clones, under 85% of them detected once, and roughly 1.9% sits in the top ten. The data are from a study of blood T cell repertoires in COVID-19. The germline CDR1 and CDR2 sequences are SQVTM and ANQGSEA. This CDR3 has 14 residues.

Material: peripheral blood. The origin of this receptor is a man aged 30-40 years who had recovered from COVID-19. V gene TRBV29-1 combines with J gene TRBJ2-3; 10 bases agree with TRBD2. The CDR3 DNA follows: TGCTGGCGCCCACTAGCGGGGAGAACAGATACGCAGTATTTT. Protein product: CWRPLAGRTDTQYF.